Each of the 10 T cell receptor beta chains below was sequenced from the same sample in a study of Graves' ophthalmopathy and Graves' hyperthyroidism. The sequenced template was RNA, covering the TCR beta CDR3 region. HTBI primers were employed in first-round RT-PCR, then a second-round multiplex PCR followed. In TCRdb, the multiplex PCR reads were re-called with MiXCR into one record per CDR3 protein. The repertoire consists of about 220,000 distinct CDR3 sequences, with 20% to 25% occurring once and the leading ten covering roughly 45%. The source material was peripheral blood. The receptors here all came from a woman between 50 and 59 years old with Graves' ophthalmopathy.

This clonotype was counted at least ten times. The rearrangement joins TRBV2 to TRBJ1-1; 9 bases map to TRBD1. The V gene's germline CDR1 is SNHLY and CDR2 FYNNEI. The CDR3 length is 14 residues. J lost 3 bases, V lost 8 bases, and 7 bases had no gene match. The DNA for the CDR3 is TGTGCCAGCCAAAACAGGGGGCCTTACACTGAAGCTTTCTTT. The encoded protein is CASQNRGPYTEAFF.

CDR3 nucleotide sequence: TGTGCCAGCAGTGAAGCGCTAGATTCACCCCTCCACTTT. Its protein product is CASSEALDSPLHF. The V gene is TRBV6-1, the J gene TRBJ1-6; D gene unclear. There are 13 residues in the CDR3. Trimming shortened V by 0 bases and J by 8 bases, and 5 bases separated the two germline ends. CDR1 and CDR2 (germline): MNHNS, SASEGT.

Ten or more counts support this clonotype. The genes are TRBV6-2 or TRBV6-3 and TRBJ2-7, with 11 bases matching TRBD2. The CDR3 spans 17 residues. With 6 bases clipped from V and 8 bases from J, the junction kept 18 bases outside the gene matches. CDR1 is MNHEY, CDR2 SVGEGT, per germline. The CDR3 sequence: CASRRPGLAGAGGKQYF. CDR3 bases: TGTGCCAGCAGACGTCCCGGACTAGCGGGCGCCGGGGGTAAGCAGTACTTC.

This clonotype was detected a few times. Being one base from a much bigger clone, this may be a read error. V gene TRBV12-3 or TRBV12-4 combines with J gene TRBJ2-4, with TRBD2 identical over 12 bases. The CDR3 extends over 19 amino acids. The CDR3 sequence: CASSFKGGLAGLARNIQYF. CDR3 sequence (DNA): TGTGCCAGCAGTTTTAAGGGGGGACTAGCGGGTTTAGCCAGAAACATTCAGTACTTC.

Ten or more counts support this clonotype. The chain combines TRBV6-1 with TRBJ1-1; TRBD1 matches at 7 bases. The V and J ends lost 6 bases and 3 bases, in that order; junction bases with no gene match: 16. CDR1 and CDR2 from the germline V gene are MNHNS and SASEGT. The CDR3 has 17 residues. The DNA of the CDR3 is TGTGCCAGCAGAGCACCGGGACAGATTACCGTGTACACTGAAGCTTTCTTT. This gives the protein CASRAPGQITVYTEAFF.

This clonotype was recorded many times. This chain uses TRBV20-1 with TRBJ2-5; 11 positions agree with TRBD2. CDR1 DFQATT and CDR2 SNEGSKA come from the germline V gene (reference sequence). The CDR3 extends over 15 amino acids. V lost 5 bases, J lost 5 bases, and 10 bases stayed unmatched. The CDR3 reads CSAGALAGGQETQYF. CDR3 DNA sequence: TGCAGTGCTGGGGCCTTAGCGGGAGGGCAGGAGACCCAGTACTTC.

This clonotype was recorded at least ten times. J is TRBJ2-5 and V is TRBV6-1; 9 nucleotides line up with TRBD2. CDR1 is MNHNS and CDR2 is SASEGT in the germline V gene. The CDR3 contains 15 residues. Trimming took 4 bases from V and 4 from J; bases not matched to a gene: 7. DNA of the CDR3: TGTGCCAGCAGTGTCTTAGCGGGAGCAGGAGAGACCCAGTACTTC. Translated, it gives CASSVLAGAGETQYF.

This clonotype occurred many times. V is TRBV30 and J is TRBJ1-5; 9 positions match TRBD1. The V and J ends lost 5 bases and 7 bases, in that order; junction bases with no gene match: 9. This CDR3 is built from 14 residues. Germline values: CDR1 GTSNPN, CDR2 SVGIG (reference sequence). The CDR3 DNA reads TGTGCCTGGGGGTGGGGACAGGGAGGCCAGCCCCAGCATTTT. Translation gives CAWGWGQGGQPQHF. Combining the CDR3 with reference TRBV30 and TRBJ1-5 gives the whole variable domain SQTIHQWPATLVQPVGSPLSLECTVEGTSNPNLYWYRQAAGRGLQLLFYSVGIGQISSEVPQNLSASRPQDRQFILSSKKLLLSDSGFYLCAWGWGQGGQPQHFGDGTRLSIL.

This clonotype showed up many times. The chain is built from TRBV29-1 and TRBJ2-7; D not resolved. This CDR3 comprises 10 residues. Per germline, CDR1 SQVTM and CDR2 ANQGSEA. With 7 bases removed from V and 4 bases from J, the gap between germline ends came to 8 bases. This CDR3 reads CSAGNYEQYF. CDR3 in DNA: TGCAGCGCAGGCAATTACGAGCAGTACTTC.

Many counts were recorded for this clonotype. The J gene is TRBJ2-7, the V gene TRBV29-1, with TRBD2 identical over 9 bases. The V and J ends lost 3 bases and 7 bases, in that order; junction bases with no gene match: 4. This CDR3 is built from 12 residues. Per germline, CDR1 SQVTM and CDR2 ANQGSEA. The CDR3 spells CSVDRGRGEQYF. The DNA of the CDR3 is TGCAGCGTTGATCGCGGGAGGGGAGAGCAGTACTTC.